The 6 T cell receptor beta chains given below trace back to one sample, sequenced in a study of blood T cell repertoires in COVID-19. Profiling relied on immunoSEQ multiplex PCR, and the TCRdb table lists in-frame clones only, not all of them. The sample records about 230,000 clones, roughly nine tenths being singletons. Input material: PBMCs or T cells enriched from blood (not recorded which). These receptors were obtained from a woman younger than 45 with acute COVID-19.

The CDR3 reads CASSPDRGANTEAFF. The CDR3 bases are TGTGCCAGCTCACCAGACAGGGGAGCGAACACTGAAGCTTTCTTT. The chain joins TRBV18 to TRBJ1-1; 8 bases align to TRBD1. The CDR3 length is 15 residues. The V gene end was trimmed by 2 bases and the J gene end by 1 base; junction bases not matched to a gene: 3. Per germline, CDR1 KGHSH and CDR2 LQKENI.

This sequence joins TRBV30 and TRBJ1-1; D is ambiguous. Trimming cost V 6 bases and J 3 bases, with 11 bases left between them. The CDR3 has 12 amino acids. Germline V gene sequence: CDR1 GTSNPN, CDR2 SVGIG (reference sequence). The CDR3, as DNA: TGTGCCTGTAACCCTTCGGACACTGAAGCTTTCTTT. Amino acids: CACNPSDTEAFF.

This clone was observed a single time. The rearrangement links TRBV7-2 to TRBJ1-6; no firm D call. CDR3 size: 17 residues. The V and J ends lost 4 bases and 2 bases respectively, with 15 bases between them. Germline V gene sequence: CDR1 SGHTA, CDR2 FQGNSA. CDR3 sequence reads: CASSSPPADTYNSPLHF. The CDR3 nucleotides read TGTGCCAGCAGCTCTCCGCCCGCTGACACCTATAATTCACCCCTCCACTTT.

The gene calls are TRBV6-5 and TRBJ2-7; TRBD1 agrees at 7 bases. The CDR3 contains 12 residues. The germline V gene has CDR1 MNHEY and CDR2 SVGAGI. Trimming cost V 6 bases and J 5 bases; bases outside gene matches: 4. Here the CDR3 reads CASRLDRNEQYF. In DNA form, the CDR3 reads TGTGCCAGCAGATTGGACAGGAACGAGCAGTACTTC.

The rearrangement joins TRBV11-2 to TRBJ2-1; D remains unclear. Germline V gene data show CDR1 as SGHAT and CDR2 as FQNNGV. V lost 4 bases and J lost 1, with 11 bases in between. There are 15 residues in the CDR3. The CDR3 DNA reads TGTGCCAGCAGCTCACAGTCGCCGTCCTACAATGAGCAGTTCTTC. Its translation is CASSSQSPSYNEQFF.

CDR3 DNA: TGTGCCTGGAAACACTCATCGTGGGCAGCAGAAAACTATGGCTACACCTTC. Protein sequence: CAWKHSSWAAENYGYTF. V and J are TRBV30 and TRBJ1-2; unclear D gene. With 4 bases removed from V and 2 bases from J, the gap between germline ends came to 23 bases. Germline CDR1 reads GTSNPN; CDR2 reads SVGIG (reference sequence). The CDR3 runs 17 residues.